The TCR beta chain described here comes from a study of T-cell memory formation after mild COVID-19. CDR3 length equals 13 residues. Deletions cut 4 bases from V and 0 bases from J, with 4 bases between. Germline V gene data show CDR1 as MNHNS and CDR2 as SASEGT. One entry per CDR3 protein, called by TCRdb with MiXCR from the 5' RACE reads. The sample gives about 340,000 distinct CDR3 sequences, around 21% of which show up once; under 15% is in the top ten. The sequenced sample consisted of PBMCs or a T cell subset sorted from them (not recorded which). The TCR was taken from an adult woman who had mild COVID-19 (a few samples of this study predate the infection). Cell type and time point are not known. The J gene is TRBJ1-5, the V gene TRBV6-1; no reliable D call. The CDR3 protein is CASSGDSNQPQHF. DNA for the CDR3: TGTGCCAGCAGTGGGGATAGCAATCAGCCCCAGCATTTT.